This passage covers 25 T cell receptor beta chains from one sample sequenced in a study of CD4 T cells in relation to SARS-CoV-2 and coronaviruses. Sequencing used immunoSEQ multiplex PCR; TCRdb keeps in-frame clones, though not all of them. The sample records about 14,000 clones, 76% being singletons. The unexposed donors gave CD4+ T cells in about 2010-2019, prior to COVID-19. Isolation of CD4+ T cells took place after less than 11 days in culture. These receptors have no identified antigens. Source material: CD4+ T cells from PBMCs, cultured in vitro. These receptors came from a human donor in good health.

The V and J genes are TRBV11-2 and TRBJ2-2; D unclear. Looked up from germline, CDR1 is SGHAT and CDR2 is FQNNGV. Trimming shortened V by 1 base and J by 3 bases, and 6 bases separated the two germline ends. CDR3 size: 14 residues. CDR3 protein: CASSLVFDTGELFF. DNA of the CDR3: TGTGCCAGCAGCTTAGTCTTCGACACCGGGGAGCTGTTTTTT.

This clone has only a few counts. This chain links TRBV5-1 with TRBJ2-2, with D perhaps TRBD1 (6 bases). CDR1 SGHRS and CDR2 YFSETQ come from the germline V gene. Trimming stripped 3 bases from V and 4 bases from J, with 13 bases between. The CDR3 is 15 residues long. The CDR3 loop reads CASSSTGQFTGELFF. The CDR3 DNA sequence: TGCGCCAGCAGCTCGACGGGACAATTCACCGGGGAGCTGTTTTTT.

The chain is built from TRBV4-2 and TRBJ1-1; no reliable D call. Deletions cut 1 base from V and 4 bases from J, with 4 bases between. The CDR3 loop spans 12 amino acids. In germline, CDR1 is LGHNA, CDR2 YNFKEQ. The CDR3 region is CASSQGRTEAFF. The CDR3 nucleotides are TGTGCCAGCAGCCAAGGGCGCACTGAAGCTTTCTTT.

Only a few counts were recorded for this clone. The V gene is TRBV5-1, the J gene TRBJ1-2; 10 positions agree with TRBD1. This CDR3 contains 15 residues. J was trimmed by 4 bases and V by 4 bases; bases with no gene match: 7. The V gene's germline CDR1 is SGHRS and CDR2 YFSETQ. The CDR3 sequence is CASSTTGGERYGYTF. CDR3 nucleotide sequence: TGCGCCAGCAGCACGACAGGGGGCGAACGCTATGGCTACACCTTC.

This clone appeared a single time. The chain is built from TRBV12-3 or TRBV12-4 and TRBJ1-1, with D hard to call. V lost 5 bases, J lost 4 bases, and 8 bases lay in between. The CDR3 length is 12 residues. CDR3 protein: CASSATTTEAFF. CDR3 DNA sequence: TGTGCCAGCAGTGCAACCACCACTGAAGCTTTCTTT.

The chain has TRBV4-1 and TRBJ2-1; no firm D call. Germline loops: CDR1 MGHRA, CDR2 YSYEKL. The CDR3 loop spans 14 amino acids. The ends were cut back, 1 base at V and 9 bases at J, with 13 bases in the middle. In nucleotides, the CDR3 is TGCGCCAGCAGCCAAGGACTTAGGAATGGTGAGCAGTTCTTC. It is translated as CASSQGLRNGEQFF.

The chain combines TRBV5-6 with TRBJ2-5; TRBD1 aligns across 9 bases. Germline CDR1 is SGHDT and CDR2 is YYEEEE. The CDR3 length is 16 residues. The V segment lost 4 bases and the J segment 5 bases; nucleotides outside the gene matches: 12. The CDR3 DNA reads TGTGCCAGCAGCGAACCTCCGGGACAGGGTTGGGAGACCCAGTACTTC. This translates into CASSEPPGQGWETQYF.

This clone has just a few counts. The genes are TRBV30 and TRBJ2-7; the D gene is possibly TRBD2 (6 bases). Germline assignment: CDR1 GTSNPN and CDR2 SVGIG (reference sequence). This CDR3 has 13 amino acids. The V end lost 1 base, the J end lost 5 bases, and 12 bases lay between the germline ends. The CDR3 sequence is CAWSEWGVHEQYF. The CDR3 nucleotides read TGTGCCTGGAGTGAATGGGGGGTCCACGAGCAGTACTTC.

The chain carries TRBV27 and TRBJ2-7; D may match TRBD1 or TRBD2 (6 bases each). CDR1 and CDR2 from the germline V gene are MNHEY and SMNVEV (reference sequence). The V end was cut by 6 bases, the J end by 2 bases, with 14 bases between. The CDR3 length is 14 residues. The CDR3 DNA follows: TGTGCCAGCAGCGCGGGACACCCAACCTACGAGCAGTACTTC. Translation gives CASSAGHPTYEQYF.

The chain joins TRBV10-3 to TRBJ2-3; D is perhaps TRBD2 (6 bases). The CDR3 spans 14 residues. With 6 bases removed from V and 0 bases from J, the gap between germline ends came to 10 bases. Per germline, CDR1 ENHRY and CDR2 SYGVKD. CDR3 residues: CAIRSLASTDTQYF. CDR3 DNA: TGTGCCATCAGATCACTAGCTAGCACAGATACGCAGTATTTT.

The chain combines TRBV19 with TRBJ1-2; 7 bases line up with TRBD1. Trimming cost V 1 base and J 6 bases; bases outside gene matches: 8. The CDR3 sequence is 15 residues long. In germline, CDR1 is LNHDA, CDR2 SQIVND (reference sequence). CDR3 coding DNA: TGTGCCAGTAGTATAGCCCACAGGGGTTCTCATGGCTACACCTTC. Translating gives CASSIAHRGSHGYTF.

The count of this clone is one. V and J are TRBV11-1 and TRBJ2-2; D may be TRBD1 or TRBD2 (6 bases each). Germline V gives CDR1 SGHAT, CDR2 FQDESV (reference sequence). The CDR3 totals 14 residues. Between the trimmed V and J ends, which lost 3 bases and 6 bases, there was a span of 11 bases. The CDR3 nucleotides read TGTGCCAGCAGCTTGACTAGGGGGGCCGGGGAGCTGTTTTTT. This gives the protein CASSLTRGAGELFF.

The rearrangement links TRBV10-1 to TRBJ2-2; D gene ambiguous. The CDR3 extends over 14 amino acids. V lost 0 bases and J 7 bases, leaving 9 bases between the germline ends. Germline values: CDR1 WNHNN, CDR2 SYGVQD (reference sequence). The CDR3 is CASSESGLSGELFF. CDR3 sequence (DNA): TGCGCCAGCAGTGAGTCGGGGTTGAGCGGGGAGCTGTTTTTT.

The CDR3 DNA reads as TGTGCCAGCAGTTTGAAAGGGGAGGGTCAGCCCCAGCATTTT. It specifies CASSLKGEGQPQHF. The rearrangement links TRBV5-5 to TRBJ1-5, with a weak D call TRBD1 (5 bases). The CDR3 consists of 14 residues. In germline, CDR1 is SGHKS, CDR2 YYEKEE (reference sequence). V was trimmed by 5 bases and J by 6 bases, leaving 15 bases between them.

The chain is built from TRBV12-3 or TRBV12-4 and TRBJ1-5; no clear D gene. CDR3 length: 13 amino acids. Trimming stripped 3 bases from V and 3 bases from J, with 6 bases between. The CDR3, as DNA: TGTGCCAGCAGTTTTTATACCAATCAGCCCCAGCATTTT. Translation gives CASSFYTNQPQHF.

The genes are TRBV18 and TRBJ1-3, with D hard to call. The CDR3 consists of 15 residues. Trimming stripped 7 bases from V and 2 bases from J, with 15 bases between. Germline V gene sequence: CDR1 KGHSH, CDR2 LQKENI. The CDR3 DNA sequence: TGTGCCAGCTTTCGGACTCGAGGACCTGGAAACACCATATATTTT. Protein sequence: CASFRTRGPGNTIYF.

This chain joins TRBV5-1 and TRBJ2-2, with no clear D. Between the trimmed V and J ends, which lost 0 bases and 11 bases, there was a span of 11 bases. The CDR3 totals 13 residues. From germline, CDR1 is SGHRS and CDR2 YFSETQ. In nucleotides, the CDR3 is TGCGCCAGCAGCTTGGCGGACGGAGTTGAGCTGTTTTTT. Encoded protein: CASSLADGVELFF.

The chain joins TRBV19 to TRBJ1-3, with a possible D match to TRBD1 (5 bases). The CDR3 loop spans 16 amino acids. V lost 4 bases and J 2 bases, leaving 15 bases between the germline ends. The germline CDR1 and CDR2 sequences are LNHDA and SQIVND (reference sequence). The CDR3: CASSTDTGGPGNTIYF. In nucleotides, the CDR3 is TGTGCCAGTAGTACAGATACAGGAGGTCCTGGAAACACCATATATTTT.

The chain couples TRBV6-4 to TRBJ1-2, with D tentatively TRBD1 (5 bases). The germline CDR1 and CDR2 sequences are MRHNA and SNTAGT. The CDR3 has 13 residues. V lost 2 bases and J 4 bases, leaving 8 bases between the germline ends. CDR3 residues: CASSDEGIYGYTF. The DNA for the CDR3 is TGTGCCAGCAGTGACGAGGGGATCTATGGCTACACCTTC.

The chain has TRBV12-3 or TRBV12-4 and TRBJ2-2, with D perhaps TRBD1 (6 bases). This CDR3 region has 12 residues. Trimming removed 6 bases from V and 9 bases from J, with 11 bases in between. The DNA for the CDR3 is TGTGCCAGCAGAACAGGGTATCGGGAGCTGTTTTTT. It encodes CASRTGYRELFF.

J is TRBJ2-1 and V is TRBV9; D is ambiguous. Trimming removed 0 bases at V and 9 bases at J, with 13 bases between. CDR1 SGDLS and CDR2 YYNGEE come from the germline V gene. This CDR3 is 14 amino acids long. CDR3 residues: CASSVAVSVGEQFF. The CDR3 DNA reads TGTGCCAGCAGCGTAGCAGTTTCCGTAGGTGAGCAGTTCTTC.

This clone was detected only once. The rearrangement links TRBV9 to TRBJ2-1; TRBD1 or TRBD2 may be the D gene (5 bases each). From germline, CDR1 is SGDLS and CDR2 YYNGEE. The CDR3 length is 14 residues. The germline V and J ends were trimmed by 0 bases and 4 bases, with 8 bases remaining between them. CDR3 DNA: TGTGCCAGCAGCGTAGGGGACCGTTACAATGAGCAGTTCTTC. Its protein is CASSVGDRYNEQFF.

This rearrangement joins TRBV28 to TRBJ1-3; perhaps TRBD1 as D (5 bases). Germline lookup yields CDR1 MDHEN and CDR2 SYDVKM. Trimming pared 6 bases from V and 0 bases from J, leaving 18 bases between. The CDR3 runs to 17 residues. CDR3 sequence reads: CASRSGGLLLSGNTIYF. DNA for the CDR3: TGTGCCAGCAGAAGCGGGGGACTCCTACTCTCTGGAAACACCATATATTTT. The full variable domain, rest sourced from reference TRBV28 and TRBJ1-3, is DVKVTQSSRYLVKRTGEKVFLECVQDMDHENMFWYRQDPGLGLRLIYFSYDVKMKEKGDIPEGYSVSREKKERFSLILESASTNQTSMYLCASRSGGLLLSGNTIYFGEGSWLTVV.

The gene calls are TRBV7-9 and TRBJ2-2; D call uncertain. Germline V gene sequence: CDR1 SEHNR, CDR2 FQNEAQ (reference sequence). The CDR3 runs to 13 residues. The ends were cut back, 3 bases at V and 5 bases at J, with 7 bases in the middle. DNA for the CDR3: TGTGCCAGCAGCTTGAAGGTTACCGGGGAGCTGTTTTTT. It is translated as CASSLKVTGELFF.

The V gene is TRBV10-3, the J gene TRBJ1-6; TRBD1 matches 8 bases. The V gene end was trimmed by 2 bases and the J gene end by 6 bases; junction bases not matched to a gene: 6. This CDR3 has 16 residues. Germline CDR1 and CDR2: ENHRY and SYGVKD. The CDR3 nucleotides are TGTGCCATCAGTGAGGGGGGACAGGCCCTTAATTCACCCCTCCACTTT. The encoded protein is CAISEGGQALNSPLHF.